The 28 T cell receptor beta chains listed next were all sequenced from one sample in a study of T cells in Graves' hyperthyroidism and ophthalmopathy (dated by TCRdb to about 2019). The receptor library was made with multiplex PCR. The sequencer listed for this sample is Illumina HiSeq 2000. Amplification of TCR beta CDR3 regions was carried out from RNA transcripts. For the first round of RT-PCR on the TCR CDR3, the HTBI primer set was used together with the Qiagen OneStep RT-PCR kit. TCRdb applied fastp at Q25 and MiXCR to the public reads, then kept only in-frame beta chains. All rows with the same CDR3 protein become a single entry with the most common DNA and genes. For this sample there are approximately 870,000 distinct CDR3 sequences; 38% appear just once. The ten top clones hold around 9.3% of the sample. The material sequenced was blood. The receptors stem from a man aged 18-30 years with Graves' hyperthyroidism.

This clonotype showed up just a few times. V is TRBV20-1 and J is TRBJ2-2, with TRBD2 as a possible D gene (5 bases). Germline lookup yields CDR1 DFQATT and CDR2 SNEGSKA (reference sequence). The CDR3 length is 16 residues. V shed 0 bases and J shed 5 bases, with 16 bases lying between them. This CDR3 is CSARDVRAQVTGELFF. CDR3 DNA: TGCAGTGCTAGAGATGTGAGGGCTCAGGTTACCGGGGAGCTGTTTTTT.

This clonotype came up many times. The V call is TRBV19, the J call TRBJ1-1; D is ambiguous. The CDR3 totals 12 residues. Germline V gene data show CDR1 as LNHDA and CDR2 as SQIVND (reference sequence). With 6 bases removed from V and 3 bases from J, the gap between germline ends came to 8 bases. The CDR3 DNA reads TGTGCCAGTAGAAGGTGGGACACTGAAGCTTTCTTT. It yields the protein CASRRWDTEAFF.

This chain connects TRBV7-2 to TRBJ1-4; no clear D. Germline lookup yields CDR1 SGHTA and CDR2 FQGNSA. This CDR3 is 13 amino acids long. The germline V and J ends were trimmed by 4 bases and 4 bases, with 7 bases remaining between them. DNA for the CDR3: TGTGCCAGCAGCTACAACATTAATGAAAAACTGTTTTTT. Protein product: CASSYNINEKLFF. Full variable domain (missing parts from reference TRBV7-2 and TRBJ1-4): GAGVSQSPSNKVTEKGKDVELRCDPISGHTALYWYRQSLGQGLEFLIYFQGNSAPDKSGLPSDRFSAERTGGSVSTLTIQRTQQEDSAVYLCASSYNINEKLFFGSGTQLSVL.

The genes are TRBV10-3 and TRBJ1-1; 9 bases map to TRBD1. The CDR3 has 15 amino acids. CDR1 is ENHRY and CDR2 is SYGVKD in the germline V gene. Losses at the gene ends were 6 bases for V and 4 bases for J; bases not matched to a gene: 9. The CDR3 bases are TGTGCCATCAGGACCACCGGGACAGGGACCACTGAAGCTTTCTTT. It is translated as CAIRTTGTGTTEAFF.

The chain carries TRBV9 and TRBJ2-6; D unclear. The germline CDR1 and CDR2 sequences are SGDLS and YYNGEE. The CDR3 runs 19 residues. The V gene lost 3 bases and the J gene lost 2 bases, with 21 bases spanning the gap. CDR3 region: CASSADLWPEPTGANVLTF. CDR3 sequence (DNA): TGTGCCAGCAGCGCTGACCTCTGGCCAGAACCCACTGGGGCCAACGTCCTGACTTTC.

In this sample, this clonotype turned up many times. CDR3 DNA: TGTGCCAGCCACGGAGGGGAGGGCACTGAAGCTTTCTTT. This encodes CASHGGEGTEAFF. The chain links TRBV7-9 to TRBJ1-1, with TRBD1 as a possible D gene (5 bases). Germline-derived CDR1 and CDR2 are SEHNR and FQNEAQ (reference sequence). CDR3 length: 13 amino acids. Trimming shortened V by 8 bases and J by 4 bases, and 14 bases separated the two germline ends.

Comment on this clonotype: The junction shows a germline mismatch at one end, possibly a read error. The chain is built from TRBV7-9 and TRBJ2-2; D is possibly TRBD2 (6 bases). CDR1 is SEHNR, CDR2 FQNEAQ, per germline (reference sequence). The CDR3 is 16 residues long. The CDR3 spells CASSPSGVSNTGGLFF. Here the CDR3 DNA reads TGTGCCAGCAGCCCGAGTGGGGTCTCGAACACCGGGGGGCTGTTTTTT.

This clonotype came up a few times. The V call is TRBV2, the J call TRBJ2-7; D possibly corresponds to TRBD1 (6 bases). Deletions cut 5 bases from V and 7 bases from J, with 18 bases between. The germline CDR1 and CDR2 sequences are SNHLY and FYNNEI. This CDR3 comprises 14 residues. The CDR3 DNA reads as TGTGCCAGCAGTCCCGGGACACTCGGCGGGGAGCAGTACTTC. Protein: CASSPGTLGGEQYF. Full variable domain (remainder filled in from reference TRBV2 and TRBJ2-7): EPEVTQTPSHQVTQMGQEVILRCVPISNHLYFYWYRQILGQKVEFLVSFYNNEISEKSEIFDDQFSVERPDGSNFTLKIRSTKLEDSAMYFCASSPGTLGGEQYFGPGTRLTVT.

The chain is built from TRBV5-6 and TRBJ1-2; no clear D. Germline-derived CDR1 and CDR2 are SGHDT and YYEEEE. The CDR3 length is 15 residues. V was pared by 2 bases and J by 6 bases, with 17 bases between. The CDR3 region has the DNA TGTGCCAGCAGCTTATATTGGAGGAAGGAAGATGGCTACACCTTC. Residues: CASSLYWRKEDGYTF. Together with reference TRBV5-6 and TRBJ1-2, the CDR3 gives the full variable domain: DAGVTQSPTHLIKTRGQQVTLRCSPKSGHDTVSWYQQALGQGPQFIFQYYEEEERQRGNFPDRFSGHQFPNYSSELNVNALLLGDSALYLCASSLYWRKEDGYTFGSGTRLTVV.

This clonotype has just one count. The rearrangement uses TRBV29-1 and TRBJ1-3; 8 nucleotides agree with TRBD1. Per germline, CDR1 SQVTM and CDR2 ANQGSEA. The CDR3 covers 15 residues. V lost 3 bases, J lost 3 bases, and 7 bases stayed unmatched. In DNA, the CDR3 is TGCAGCGTTGAGCAGGGGGCAGGCTATGGAAACACCATATATTTT. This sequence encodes CSVEQGAGYGNTIYF. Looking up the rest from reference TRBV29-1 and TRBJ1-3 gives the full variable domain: SAVISQKPSRDICQRGTSLTIQCQVDSQVTMMFWYRQQPGQSLTLIATANQGSEATYESGFVIDKFPISRPNLTFSTLTVSNMSPEDSSIYLCSVEQGAGYGNTIYFGEGSWLTVV.

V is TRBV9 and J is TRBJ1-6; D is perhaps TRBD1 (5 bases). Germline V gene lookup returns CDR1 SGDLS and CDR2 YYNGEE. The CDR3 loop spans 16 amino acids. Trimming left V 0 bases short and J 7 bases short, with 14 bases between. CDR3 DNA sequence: TGTGCCAGCAGCGTAGATGGGGGATCGATCAATTCACCCCTCCACTTT. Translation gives CASSVDGGSINSPLHF.

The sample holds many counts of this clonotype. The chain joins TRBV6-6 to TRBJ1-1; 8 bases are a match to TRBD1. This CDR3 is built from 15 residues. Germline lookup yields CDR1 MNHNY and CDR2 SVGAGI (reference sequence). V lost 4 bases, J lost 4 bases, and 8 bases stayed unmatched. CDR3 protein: CASSSQMGQVTEAFF. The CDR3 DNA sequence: TGTGCCAGCAGTTCCCAAATGGGACAGGTCACTGAAGCTTTCTTT.

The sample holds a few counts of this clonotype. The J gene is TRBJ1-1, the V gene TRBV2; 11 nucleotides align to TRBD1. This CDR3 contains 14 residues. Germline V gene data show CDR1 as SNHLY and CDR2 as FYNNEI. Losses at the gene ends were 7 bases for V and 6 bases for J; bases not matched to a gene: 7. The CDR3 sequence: CASTEDRGPSEAFF. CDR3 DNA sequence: TGTGCCAGCACGGAGGACAGGGGGCCCTCTGAAGCTTTCTTT.

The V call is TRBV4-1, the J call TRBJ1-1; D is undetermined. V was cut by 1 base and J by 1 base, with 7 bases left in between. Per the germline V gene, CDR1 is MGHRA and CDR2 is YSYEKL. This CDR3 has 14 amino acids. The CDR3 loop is CASSQVNENTEAFF. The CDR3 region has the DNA TGCGCCAGCAGCCAAGTGAACGAGAACACTGAAGCTTTCTTT.

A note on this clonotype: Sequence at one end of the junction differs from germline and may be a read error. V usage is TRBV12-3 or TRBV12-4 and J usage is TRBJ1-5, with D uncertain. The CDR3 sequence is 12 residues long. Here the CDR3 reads CAGSFGQGPQHF. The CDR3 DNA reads TGTGCCGGCAGTTTTGGGCAAGGGCCCCAGCATTTT.

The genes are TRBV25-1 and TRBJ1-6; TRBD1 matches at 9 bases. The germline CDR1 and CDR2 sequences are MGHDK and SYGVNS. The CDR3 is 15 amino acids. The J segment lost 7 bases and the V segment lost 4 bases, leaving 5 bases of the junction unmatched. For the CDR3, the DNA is TGTGCCAGCAGTGGGCTACAGGGGGCGAATTCACCCCTCCACTTT. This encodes CASSGLQGANSPLHF.

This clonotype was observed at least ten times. CDR3 in DNA: TGTGCCACCAGCAGCCCCCCTACAGGGAGATTGGCTGAAGCTTTCTTT. Its translation is CATSSPPTGRLAEAFF. The chain has TRBV15 and TRBJ1-1; maybe TRBD1 (6 bases). Germline V CDR1 and CDR2: LNHNV, YYDKDF (reference sequence). The CDR3 loop spans 16 amino acids. V lost 3 bases and J lost 6, with 20 bases in between.

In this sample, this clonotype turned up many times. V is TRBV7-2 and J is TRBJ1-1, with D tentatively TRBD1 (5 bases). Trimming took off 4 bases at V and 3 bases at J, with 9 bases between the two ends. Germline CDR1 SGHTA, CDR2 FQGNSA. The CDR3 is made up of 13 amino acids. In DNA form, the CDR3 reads TGTGCCAGCAGCTGGGACGCCTACACTGAAGCTTTCTTT. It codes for CASSWDAYTEAFF.

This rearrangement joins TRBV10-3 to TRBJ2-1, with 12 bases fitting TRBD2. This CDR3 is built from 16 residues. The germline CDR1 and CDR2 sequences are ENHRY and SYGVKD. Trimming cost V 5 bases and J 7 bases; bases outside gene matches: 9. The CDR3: CAISNSGTSGRNEQFF. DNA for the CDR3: TGTGCCATCAGTAACTCCGGGACTAGCGGGCGGAATGAGCAGTTCTTC.

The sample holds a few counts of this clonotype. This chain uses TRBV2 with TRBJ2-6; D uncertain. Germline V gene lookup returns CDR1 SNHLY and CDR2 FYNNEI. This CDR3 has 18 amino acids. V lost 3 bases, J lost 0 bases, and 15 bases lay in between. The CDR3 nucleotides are TGTGCCAGCAGTGAGCGGTCCACATGGACCTCTGGGGCCAACGTCCTGACTTTC. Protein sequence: CASSERSTWTSGANVLTF.

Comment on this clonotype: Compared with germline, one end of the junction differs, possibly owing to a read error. The CDR3 bases are TGTGCCAGCAGCCACGCTGGCGGTGCCCTTGAAGCTTTCTTT. Its protein product is CASSHAGGALEAFF. The chain joins TRBV10-2 to TRBJ1-1; D is unclear. The V gene's germline CDR1 is WSHSY and CDR2 SAAADI. There are 14 residues in the CDR3.

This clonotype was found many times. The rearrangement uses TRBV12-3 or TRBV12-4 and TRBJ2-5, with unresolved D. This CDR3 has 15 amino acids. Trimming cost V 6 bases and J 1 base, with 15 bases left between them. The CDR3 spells CASSSLDTFQETQYF. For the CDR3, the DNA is TGTGCCAGCAGCTCCTTAGACACTTTCCAAGAGACCCAGTACTTC.

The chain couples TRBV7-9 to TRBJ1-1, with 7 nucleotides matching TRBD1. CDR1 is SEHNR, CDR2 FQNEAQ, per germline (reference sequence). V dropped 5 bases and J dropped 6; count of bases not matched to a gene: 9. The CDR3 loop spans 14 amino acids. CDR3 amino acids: CASSQDRRGAEAFF. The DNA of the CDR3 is TGTGCCAGCAGCCAGGACAGGCGTGGCGCTGAAGCTTTCTTT.

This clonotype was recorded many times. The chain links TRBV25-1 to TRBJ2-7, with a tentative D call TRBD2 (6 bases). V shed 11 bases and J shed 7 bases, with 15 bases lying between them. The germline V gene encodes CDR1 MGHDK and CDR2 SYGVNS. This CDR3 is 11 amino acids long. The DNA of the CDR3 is TGTGCCTCCAGCGGGCCGGGGGAGCAGTACTTC. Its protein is CASSGPGEQYF.

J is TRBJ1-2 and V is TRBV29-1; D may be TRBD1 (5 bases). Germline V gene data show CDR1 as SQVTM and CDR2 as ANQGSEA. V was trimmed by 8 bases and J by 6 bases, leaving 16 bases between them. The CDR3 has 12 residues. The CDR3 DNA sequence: TGCAGCCAAGAAAAGCGGGGGGATGGCTACACCTTC. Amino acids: CSQEKRGDGYTF.

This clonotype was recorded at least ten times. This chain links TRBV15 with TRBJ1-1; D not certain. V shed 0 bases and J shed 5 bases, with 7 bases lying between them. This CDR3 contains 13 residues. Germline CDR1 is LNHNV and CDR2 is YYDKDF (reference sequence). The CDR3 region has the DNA TGTGCCACCAGCAGAGATGGCGGGACTGAAGCTTTCTTT. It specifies CATSRDGGTEAFF.

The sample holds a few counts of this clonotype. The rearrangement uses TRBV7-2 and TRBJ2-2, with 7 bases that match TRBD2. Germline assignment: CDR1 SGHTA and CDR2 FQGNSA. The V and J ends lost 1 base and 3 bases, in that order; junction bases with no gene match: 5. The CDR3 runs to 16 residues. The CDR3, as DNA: TGTGCCAGCAGCTTAGATGTTAGCGGGTACACCGGGGAGCTGTTTTTT. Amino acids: CASSLDVSGYTGELFF.

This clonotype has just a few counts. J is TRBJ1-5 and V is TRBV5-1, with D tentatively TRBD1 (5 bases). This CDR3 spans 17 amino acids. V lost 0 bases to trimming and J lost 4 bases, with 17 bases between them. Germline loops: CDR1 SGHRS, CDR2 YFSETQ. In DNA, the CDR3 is TGCGCCAGCAGCTTGGACCCTCTGGGGGGGATGAATCAGCCCCAGCATTTT. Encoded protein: CASSLDPLGGMNQPQHF.